This is a list of T cell receptor beta chains from one sample in a study of T-cell reconstitution after alpha-beta-depleted transplantation in children. TCRdb re-called the PCR reads through MiXCR, storing one row per CDR3 protein. The sample holds around 500,000 distinct CDR3 sequences; 23% are singletons and the top ten take around an eighth. The starting material was PBMCs, mostly from graft donor cells, obtained 360 days after TCRalphabeta/CD19-depleted stem cell transplant. The receptors come from a boy younger than two who had a stem cell transplant for acute myeloid leukemia, so the T cells may come from the graft donor. Each CDR3 is given without its conserved first and last residue. Fields, in order: V gene, J gene, CDR3 protein.

TRBV27,TRBJ2-3,ASSFTGGWGTDTQY
TRBV18,TRBJ1-1,ASSPPTGGGNTEAF
TRBV12-3/TRBV12-4,TRBJ2-3,ASSWDLITDTQY
TRBV7-8,TRBJ2-1,ASSARLYTSYNEQF
TRBV11-2,TRBJ2-5,ASSKDPRYQETQY
TRBV6-6,TRBJ1-4,ASRTGKLGGLF
TRBV20-1,TRBJ1-5,SARDSNSNQPQH
TRBV12-3/TRBV12-4,TRBJ2-5,ASSLPGLVSQETQY
TRBV19,TRBJ1-1,ASSRDKDTEAF
TRBV6-6,TRBJ2-1,ASSYRDNEQF
TRBV28,TRBJ1-4,ASSENLQRYNEKLF
TRBV6-1,TRBJ2-5,ASSRERGRYQETQY
TRBV9,TRBJ2-1,ATAGGGNNEQF
TRBV20-1,TRBJ2-2,SARDYRGQGRYTGELF
TRBV20-1,TRBJ2-3,SASSGGTQY
TRBV28,TRBJ2-3,ASSFPSGDTQY
TRBV7-3,TRBJ2-3,ASSLISDSRTDTQY
TRBV4-3,TRBJ2-3,ASSQVMGGGTDTQY
TRBV29-1,TRBJ1-1,SVSRQGAFNTEAF
TRBV21-1,TRBJ2-5,ASIPEETQY
TRBV10-3,TRBJ2-5,AISPTEETQY
TRBV11-1,TRBJ1-6,ASSFDQGFDNSPLH
TRBV6-1,TRBJ2-5,ASSQTGTSVGETQY
TRBV20-1,TRBJ1-2,SAREWGNNYGYT
TRBV10-3,TRBJ2-3,AISESGTATDTQY
TRBV20-1,TRBJ2-7,SVLAGGPYEQY
TRBV12-3/TRBV12-4,TRBJ2-1,ASRTGGQRYNEQF
TRBV9,TRBJ2-1,ASSPRGTGNEQF
TRBV5-1,TRBJ1-3,ASSFGNGNTIY
TRBV2,TRBJ2-7,ASSGQVAWQQY
TRBV7-9,TRBJ1-2,ASSLVTSNYGYT
TRBV12-3/TRBV12-4,TRBJ1-1,ASNQPRDRNSPAF
TRBV29-1,TRBJ1-2,SVDGTMVEYGYT
TRBV2,TRBJ1-4,ASTNRDRVF
TRBV12-3/TRBV12-4,TRBJ2-7,ASSAGTVTYEQY
TRBV10-3,TRBJ2-1,AISDHIAGESYNEQF
TRBV5-1,TRBJ2-1,ASSLGTGGGEQF
TRBV5-4,TRBJ2-5,ASSLLATETQY
TRBV19,TRBJ1-3,ASRGSASGNTIY
TRBV28,TRBJ1-1,ASSLWDSMNTEAF
TRBV7-2,TRBJ2-7,ASSLGRLAYEQY
TRBV18,TRBJ2-7,ASSLGTSGREQY
TRBV20-1,TRBJ1-6,SARDRRSSYNSPLH
TRBV20-1,TRBJ2-7,SARSKVRGNEQY
TRBV20-1,TRBJ2-1,SATTPGLPYNEQF
TRBV19,TRBJ2-2,ASNPLGWTGGTGELF
TRBV15,TRBJ2-3,ATSTIAVRTDTQY
TRBV7-2,TRBJ2-1,ASSSPGLDVGEQF
TRBV7-2,TRBJ2-5,ASSLFEGHLQETQY
TRBV12-3/TRBV12-4,TRBJ1-1,ASSLESTGKAF
TRBV9,TRBJ2-5,ASSQGTKETQY
TRBV7-2,TRBJ2-3,ASSLDWDTQY
TRBV29-1,TRBJ2-5,SVASGQGLN
TRBV28,TRBJ1-1,ASKEAGLATEAF
TRBV7-2,TRBJ2-3,ASSFRGGGDGTDTQY